The 26 T cell receptor beta chains in this list originate from one sample, sequenced in a study of shared clonotypes between healthy human individuals. CD45RO-negative, CCR7-selected cells formed the naive CD8 fraction, which excluded terminally differentiated effector memory CD45RA+ cells. Sequencing used immunoSEQ multiplex PCR; TCRdb keeps in-frame clones, though not all of them. The data contain about 2.2 million clones, 80% to 95% of them singletons. Sequencing was performed on naive CD8+ T cells from PBMCs. The origin of the receptors is a man aged 18 to 30 in good health. Some clones in this sample may be carry-over from other donors' samples.

The chain uses TRBV7-2 and TRBJ2-1, with 11 bases lining up with TRBD1. The CDR3 covers 16 residues. The germline V gene encodes CDR1 SGHTA and CDR2 FQGNSA. Germline trimming cut 5 bases from V and 7 bases from J; bases unmatched to any gene: 10. CDR3: CASSPSDRGLGNEQFF. CDR3 DNA: TGTGCCAGCAGCCCCTCGGACAGGGGGCTGGGGAATGAGCAGTTCTTC.

This rearrangement joins TRBV7-8 to TRBJ2-5; no reliable D call. Trimming removed 1 base from V and 1 base from J, with 10 bases in between. Germline V CDR1 and CDR2: SGHVS, FQNEAQ. There are 15 residues in the CDR3. CDR3 nucleotide sequence: TGTGCCAGCAGCTTAGGAAGCATCCCCCAAGAGACCCAGTACTTC. It encodes CASSLGSIPQETQYF.

The CDR3, as DNA: TGTGCCAGCAGCTTCGCCGGTAGCAACCCCTACTACGAGCAGTACTTC. As protein: CASSFAGSNPYYEQYF. V and J are TRBV7-2 and TRBJ2-7; D not resolved. The CDR3 length is 16 residues. Germline CDR1 is SGHTA and CDR2 is FQGNSA. The V end lost 3 bases, the J end lost 3 bases, and 18 bases lay between the germline ends.

The genes are TRBV28 and TRBJ2-4; no clear D. This CDR3 is built from 15 residues. Germline V CDR1 and CDR2: MDHEN, SYDVKM. Trimming removed 7 bases from V and 1 base from J, with 14 bases in between. The CDR3 DNA reads as TGTGCCAGCACCCCTACGTTTTGGGCCAAAAACATTCAGTACTTC. It yields the protein CASTPTFWAKNIQYF.

The chain recombines TRBV6-6 with TRBJ2-7, with unresolved D. The CDR3 totals 16 residues. V was clipped by 0 bases and J by 0 bases, with 12 bases between them. CDR1 and CDR2 from the germline V gene are MNHNY and SVGAGI (reference sequence). CDR3 nucleotides: TGTGCCAGCAGTTACTCGAGCCCAACCGGCTCCTACGAGCAGTACTTC. Translating gives CASSYSSPTGSYEQYF.

The chain carries TRBV29-1 and TRBJ2-7; TRBD1 aligns across 9 bases. The CDR3 extends over 13 amino acids. Unmatched junction bases numbered 5, after V lost 6 bases and J lost 2 bases. Germline V lookup: CDR1 SQVTM, CDR2 ANQGSEA. The CDR3 sequence is CSVRTGVTYEQYF. In nucleotides, the CDR3 is TGCAGCGTCAGGACAGGGGTGACCTACGAGCAGTACTTC.

The chain joins TRBV29-1 to TRBJ1-4; TRBD1 might be the D (6 bases). Trimming took off 7 bases at V and 7 bases at J, with 19 bases between the two ends. Germline V CDR1 and CDR2: SQVTM, ANQGSEA. CDR3 length: 14 amino acids. CDR3 nucleotides: TGCAGCGCCGGGGGCGGGACATTGACTGAAAAACTGTTTTTT. Encoded protein: CSAGGGTLTEKLFF. Using reference TRBV29-1 and TRBJ1-4 for the parts outside the CDR3, the full variable domain is SAVISQKPSRDICQRGTSLTIQCQVDSQVTMMFWYRQQPGQSLTLIATANQGSEATYESGFVIDKFPISRPNLTFSTLTVSNMSPEDSSIYLCSAGGGTLTEKLFFGSGTQLSVL.

The rearrangement joins TRBV28 to TRBJ2-1; 7 nucleotides match TRBD1. J was trimmed by 7 bases and V by 10 bases; bases with no gene match: 16. CDR3 length equals 15 residues. CDR1 is MDHEN and CDR2 is SYDVKM in the germline V gene. Here the CDR3 reads CAIPARGGSGNEQFF. The DNA of the CDR3 is TGTGCCATCCCCGCTAGAGGGGGCTCTGGGAATGAGCAGTTCTTC.

The rearrangement joins TRBV4-1 to TRBJ2-1; TRBD2 agrees at 9 bases. Germline V CDR1 and CDR2: MGHRA, YSYEKL. With 1 base clipped from V and 9 bases from J, the junction kept 7 bases outside the gene matches. The CDR3 covers 15 residues. The CDR3 nucleotides read TGCGCCAGCAGCCAAGTGGCTAGCGGGATCCTTGAGCAGTTCTTC. This codes for CASSQVASGILEQFF.

This CDR3 is CASTPWRGRLAGELFF. In DNA form, the CDR3 reads TGTGCCAGTACCCCGTGGAGGGGGCGCTTAGCCGGGGAGCTGTTTTTT. The chain joins TRBV27 to TRBJ2-2, with a weak D call TRBD1 (7 bases). Deletions cut 9 bases from V and 6 bases from J, with 23 bases between. The CDR3 has 16 amino acids. Germline CDR1 and CDR2: MNHEY and SMNVEV (reference sequence).

This chain joins TRBV7-9 and TRBJ2-1; maybe TRBD2 (6 bases). Germline-derived CDR1 and CDR2 are SEHNR and FQNEAQ (reference sequence). The ends were cut back, 5 bases at V and 4 bases at J, with 12 bases in the middle. This CDR3 is 14 amino acids long. The CDR3 sequence is CASSRREVYNEQFF. Here the CDR3 DNA reads TGTGCCAGCAGCAGGAGGGAGGTTTACAATGAGCAGTTCTTC.

In this sample, this clone turned up once. The chain recombines TRBV27 with TRBJ1-3; D gene unclear. CDR1 is MNHEY and CDR2 is SMNVEV in the germline V gene (reference sequence). CDR3 length equals 15 residues. V was trimmed by 4 bases and J by 0 bases, leaving 10 bases between them. The CDR3 DNA sequence: TGTGCCAGCAGTTCCCACGCCAGCTCTGGAAACACCATATATTTT. It is translated as CASSSHASSGNTIYF.

This chain links TRBV7-9 with TRBJ2-5; possible D gene TRBD1, 5 bases. CDR3 length: 13 amino acids. CDR1 is SEHNR, CDR2 FQNEAQ, per germline (reference sequence). Trimming took off 5 bases at V and 5 bases at J, with 12 bases between the two ends. The CDR3 nucleotides are TGTGCCAGCAGCGACAGAGGAGTTGAGACCCAGTACTTC. The encoded protein is CASSDRGVETQYF.

This chain uses TRBV7-9 with TRBJ2-4; TRBD2 matches at 13 bases. The CDR3 sequence is 19 residues long. J lost 1 base, V lost 5 bases, and 11 bases had no gene match. Per the germline V gene, CDR1 is SEHNR and CDR2 is FQNEAQ (reference sequence). CDR3 loop: CASSVGTSGMKLAKNIQYF. CDR3 coding DNA: TGTGCCAGCAGCGTAGGGACTAGCGGGATGAAATTGGCCAAAAACATTCAGTACTTC.

This clone is a singleton in its sample. This sequence joins TRBV27 and TRBJ2-7, with D hard to call. This CDR3 is built from 14 residues. V was clipped by 2 bases and J by 0 bases, with 8 bases between them. Germline V gene sequence: CDR1 MNHEY, CDR2 SMNVEV (reference sequence). CDR3 DNA: TGTGCCAGCAGTTTAGGGCCAGCCTCCTACGAGCAGTACTTC. Its protein product is CASSLGPASYEQYF.

A note on this clone: This same CDR3 is encoded by further DNA sequences in the sample. This chain links TRBV27 with TRBJ2-7; tentatively, D is TRBD2 (5 bases). Deletions cut 3 bases from V and 0 bases from J, with 9 bases between. Germline CDR1 reads MNHEY; CDR2 reads SMNVEV (reference sequence). This CDR3 has 14 amino acids. CDR3: CASSFTGSSYEQYF. CDR3 sequence (DNA): TGTGCCAGCAGTTTCACGGGGAGCTCCTACGAGCAGTACTTC.

The rearrangement links TRBV11-2 to TRBJ2-3; D is perhaps TRBD2 (7 bases). V was clipped by 6 bases and J by 4 bases, with 17 bases between them. Germline-derived CDR1 and CDR2 are SGHAT and FQNNGV. CDR3 length: 15 amino acids. The CDR3 DNA reads TGTGCCAGCAGTTCACCGGACGGGGGGCCAGATACGCAGTATTTT. Translation gives CASSSPDGGPDTQYF.

The chain is built from TRBV7-9 and TRBJ2-3; D is unclear. This CDR3 is built from 12 residues. V lost 7 bases and J lost 5, with 10 bases in between. In germline, CDR1 is SEHNR, CDR2 FQNEAQ (reference sequence). Here the CDR3 reads CASTLWLDTQYF. CDR3 DNA: TGTGCCAGCACCCTATGGTTAGATACGCAGTATTTT.

This chain joins TRBV27 and TRBJ2-7; possibly TRBD1 or TRBD2 for D (6 bases each). V lost 8 bases, J lost 2 bases, and 22 bases lay in between. CDR1 is MNHEY, CDR2 SMNVEV, per germline (reference sequence). The CDR3 has 16 residues. The CDR3 DNA follows: TGTGCCAGCCTCCGTGAAGGAGGGGCAGGGGCCTACGAGCAGTACTTC. Protein: CASLREGGAGAYEQYF.

V is TRBV9 and J is TRBJ1-1, with 7 bases fitting TRBD1. V shed 4 bases and J 5 bases; nucleotides not matched to a gene: 5. The CDR3 runs to 13 residues. Germline V CDR1 and CDR2: SGDLS, YYNGEE. This CDR3 reads CASSYTGATEAFF. In DNA, the CDR3 is TGTGCCAGCAGCTATACAGGGGCAACTGAAGCTTTCTTT.

The J gene is TRBJ1-5, the V gene TRBV7-8; 8 bases agree with TRBD1. Germline V gene lookup returns CDR1 SGHVS and CDR2 FQNEAQ. The CDR3 sequence is 16 residues long. Trimming took 5 bases from V and 3 from J; bases not matched to a gene: 9. CDR3 amino acids: CASSARDRTFNQPQHF. CDR3 nucleotide sequence: TGTGCCAGCAGCGCCCGGGACAGGACTTTCAATCAGCCCCAGCATTTT.

The gene calls are TRBV15 and TRBJ2-1; D uncertain. V was clipped by 1 base and J by 3 bases, with 10 bases between them. There are 15 residues in the CDR3. From germline, CDR1 is LNHNV and CDR2 YYDKDF (reference sequence). DNA of the CDR3: TGTGCCACCAGCAGAGGGACGAGTAACTACAATGAGCAGTTCTTC. It yields the protein CATSRGTSNYNEQFF.

With regard to this clone: Additional DNA sequences in this sample encode the identical CDR3. The chain carries TRBV7-9 and TRBJ1-1; 7 bases agree with TRBD1. Germline lookup yields CDR1 SEHNR and CDR2 FQNEAQ (reference sequence). The CDR3 spans 13 residues. The V gene end was trimmed by 5 bases and the J gene end by 5 bases; junction bases not matched to a gene: 5. CDR3 DNA: TGTGCCAGCAGCCAGGGGGGAGGTACTGAAGCTTTCTTT. Translated, it gives CASSQGGGTEAFF. The full variable domain, in which reference TRBV7-9 and TRBJ1-1 provide the parts outside the CDR3, is DTGVSQNPRHKITKRGQNVTFRCDPISEHNRLYWYRQTLGQGPEFLTYFQNEAQLEKSRLLSDRFSAERPKGSFSTLEIQRTEQGDSAMYLCASSQGGGTEAFFGQGTRLTVV.

The V gene is TRBV19, the J gene TRBJ2-1, with no clear D. The V gene's germline CDR1 is LNHDA and CDR2 SQIVND (reference sequence). V lost 1 base, J lost 8 bases, and 12 bases lay in between. This CDR3 spans 14 amino acids. For the CDR3, the DNA is TGTGCCAGTAGTATAGCGGGTCTGTGGGATGAGCAGTTCTTC. It codes for CASSIAGLWDEQFF.

The CDR3 nucleotides are TGCGCCAGCAGCTTGTGGGGGCCCCGAGAGACCCAGTACTTC. It translates to CASSLWGPRETQYF. This chain uses TRBV5-1 with TRBJ2-5, with D possibly being TRBD1 (6 bases). V shed 1 base and J shed 4 bases, with 11 bases lying between them. There are 14 residues in the CDR3. Germline lookup yields CDR1 SGHRS and CDR2 YFSETQ.

The V call is TRBV13, the J call TRBJ1-2; D possibly corresponds to TRBD1 (5 bases). V was shortened by 4 bases and J by 4 bases, with 13 bases between the two germline ends. Germline V CDR1 and CDR2: PRHDT, FYEKMQ (reference sequence). This CDR3 has 14 amino acids. Here the CDR3 reads CASSSGGISYGYTF. The CDR3 DNA sequence: TGTGCCAGCAGCTCCGGGGGGATTAGCTATGGCTACACCTTC.